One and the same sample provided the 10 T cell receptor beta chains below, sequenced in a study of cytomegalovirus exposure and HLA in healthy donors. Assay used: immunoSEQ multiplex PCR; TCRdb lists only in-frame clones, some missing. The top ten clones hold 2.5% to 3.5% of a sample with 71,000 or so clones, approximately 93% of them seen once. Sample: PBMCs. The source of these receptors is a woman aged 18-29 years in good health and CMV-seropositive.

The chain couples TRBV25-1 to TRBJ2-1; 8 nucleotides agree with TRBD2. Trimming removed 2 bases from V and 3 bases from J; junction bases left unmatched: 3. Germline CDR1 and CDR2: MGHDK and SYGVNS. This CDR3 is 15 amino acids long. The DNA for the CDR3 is TGTGCCAGCAGTGAAAGGCTAGCGGGCTACAATGAGCAGTTCTTC. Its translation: CASSERLAGYNEQFF.

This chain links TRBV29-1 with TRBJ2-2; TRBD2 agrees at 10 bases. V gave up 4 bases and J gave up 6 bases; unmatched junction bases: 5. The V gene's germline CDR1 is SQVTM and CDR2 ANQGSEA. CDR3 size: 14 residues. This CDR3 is CSVAGLAESGELFF. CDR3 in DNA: TGCAGCGTTGCCGGACTAGCGGAGTCCGGGGAGCTGTTTTTT.

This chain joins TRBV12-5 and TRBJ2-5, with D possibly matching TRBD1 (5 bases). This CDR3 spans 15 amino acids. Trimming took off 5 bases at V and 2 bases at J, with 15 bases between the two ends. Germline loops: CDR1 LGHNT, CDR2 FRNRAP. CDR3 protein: CASGPDPGFQETQYF. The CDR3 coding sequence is TGTGCTAGTGGTCCAGACCCAGGGTTTCAAGAGACCCAGTACTTC.

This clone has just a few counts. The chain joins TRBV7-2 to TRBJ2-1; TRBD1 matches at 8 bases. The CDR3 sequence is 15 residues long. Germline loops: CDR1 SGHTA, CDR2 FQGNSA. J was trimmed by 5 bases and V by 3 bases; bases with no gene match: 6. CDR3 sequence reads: CASSFQGARDNEQFF. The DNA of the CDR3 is TGTGCCAGCAGCTTTCAGGGGGCGCGCGACAATGAGCAGTTCTTC.

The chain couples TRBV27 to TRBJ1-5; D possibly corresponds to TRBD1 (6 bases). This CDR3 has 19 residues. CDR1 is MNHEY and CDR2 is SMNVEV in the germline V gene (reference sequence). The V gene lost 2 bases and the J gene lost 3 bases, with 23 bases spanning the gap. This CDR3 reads CASSLIVQLQGTYNQPQHF. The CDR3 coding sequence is TGTGCCAGCAGTTTAATCGTACAACTTCAGGGGACCTACAATCAGCCCCAGCATTTT.

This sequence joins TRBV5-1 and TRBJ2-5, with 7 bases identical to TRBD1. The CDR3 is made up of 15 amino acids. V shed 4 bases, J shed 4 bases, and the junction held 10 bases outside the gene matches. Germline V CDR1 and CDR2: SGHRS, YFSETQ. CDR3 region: CASSRQTGTAETQYF. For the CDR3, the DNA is TGCGCCAGCAGCCGCCAAACCGGGACAGCAGAGACCCAGTACTTC.

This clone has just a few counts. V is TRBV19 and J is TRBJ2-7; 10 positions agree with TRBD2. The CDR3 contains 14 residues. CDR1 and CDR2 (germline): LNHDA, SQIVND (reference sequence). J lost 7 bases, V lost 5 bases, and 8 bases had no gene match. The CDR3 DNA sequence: TGTGCCAGTAGTCCCGGGACTAGCGAAGGGGAGCAGTACTTC. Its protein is CASSPGTSEGEQYF.

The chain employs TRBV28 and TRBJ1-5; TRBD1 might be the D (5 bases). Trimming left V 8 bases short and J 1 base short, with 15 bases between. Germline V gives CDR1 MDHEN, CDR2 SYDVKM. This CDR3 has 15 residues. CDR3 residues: CASWLGGMSNQPQHF. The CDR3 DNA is TGTGCCAGCTGGCTGGGGGGTATGAGCAATCAGCCCCAGCATTTT.

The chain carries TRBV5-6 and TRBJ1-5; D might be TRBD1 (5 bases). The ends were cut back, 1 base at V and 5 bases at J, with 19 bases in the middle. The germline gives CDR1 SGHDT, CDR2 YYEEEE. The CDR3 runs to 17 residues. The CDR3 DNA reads TGTGCCAGCAGCTTGAGGGTATCAGGGCTCAGGGATCAGCCCCAGCATTTT. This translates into CASSLRVSGLRDQPQHF.

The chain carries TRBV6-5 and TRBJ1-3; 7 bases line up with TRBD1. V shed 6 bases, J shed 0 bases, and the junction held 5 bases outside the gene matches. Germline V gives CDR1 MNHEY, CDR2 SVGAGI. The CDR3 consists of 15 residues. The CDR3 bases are TGTGCCAGCAGAAGACAGGGACGCTCTGGAAACACCATATATTTT. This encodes CASRRQGRSGNTIYF.